A selection of T cell receptor beta chains follows, all from one sample in a study of cytomegalovirus exposure and HLA in healthy donors. Produced via immunoSEQ multiplex PCR; TCRdb's table is partial and in-frame only. The sample comprises roughly 97,000 clones, over 9% of which are singletons, and about 5.7% rests with the top ten. The sample was PBMCs. The origin of the receptors is a man between 40 and 49 years old in good health and CMV-seropositive. The conserved cysteine and the conserved F or W are not part of the CDR3 here. D genes are given only for firm matches.

cdr3_aa j_call cdr3_length d_call v_call
ASSISENSYEQY TRBJ2-7 12 . TRBV6-6
ASSLRRSGLVSNEQF TRBJ2-1 15 TRBD2 TRBV13
ASSLVLAGAYEQY TRBJ2-7 13 TRBD2 TRBV11-2
ASSYEAANEQF TRBJ2-1 11 . TRBV6-6
ASSVGTGSSYEQY TRBJ2-7 13 TRBD1 TRBV27
ASSQDLVFGTRDEQY TRBJ2-7 15 TRBD2 TRBV4-3
ASSGLGGTQY TRBJ2-5 10 . TRBV28
ASSEALDTLIYEQY TRBJ2-7 14 . TRBV6-1
ASSLYGGQETQY TRBJ2-5 12 . TRBV13
ASSEARYYEQY TRBJ2-7 11 . TRBV6-1
ASSLSGRGVDQPQH TRBJ1-5 14 . TRBV5-6
ASSQGQVGLGAKNIQY TRBJ2-4 16 . TRBV4-1